This T cell receptor beta chain appears in the sequencing data of a study of T-cell memory formation after mild COVID-19. Study-level information: Among the donors, TCR clusters were largely specific to each donor. Whole-study results and caveats: CD4+ contracting clones were found mainly in CM and EM, and CD8+ ones in EMRA.

Notes on this clonotype: Its specificity is not known.

CDR3 size: 13 residues. Per germline, CDR1 LNHNV and CDR2 YYDKDF (reference sequence). V dropped 0 bases and J dropped 5 bases, with 5 bases sitting between them. TCRdb re-derived calls from the 5' RACE reads in MiXCR, one entry per CDR3 protein. The profile shows under 700,000 distinct CDR3 sequences, approximately 20% of them singletons. This receptor was taken from an adult woman who had mild COVID-19 (a few samples of this study predate the infection). Cell type and time point are not known. V usage is TRBV15 and J usage is TRBJ2-1; D remains unclear. The sequenced sample was PBMCs or a T cell subset sorted from them (not recorded which). In DNA, the CDR3 is TGTGCCACCAGCAGAGATGGGAACAATGAGCAGTTCTTC. It encodes CATSRDGNNEQFF. The full variable domain, in which reference TRBV15 and TRBJ2-1 provide the parts outside the CDR3, is DAMVIQNPRYQVTQFGKPVTLSCSQTLNHNVMYWYQQKSSQAPKLLFHYYDKDFNNEADTPDNFQSRRPNTSFCFLDIRSPGLGDTAMYLCATSRDGNNEQFFGPGTRLTVL.